The 17 T cell receptor beta chains given below trace back to one sample, sequenced in a study of blood T cells in healthy people across ages. Next came a second PCR, run for about 6 to 11 cycles, which used a sample-barcoded 5' primer along with a J-beta primer mix. TCRdb called the 5' RACE reads again in MiXCR, with one record for every CDR3 protein. This repertoire shows about 680,000 distinct CDR3 sequences, around half found once; its top ten account for around a third. Sequenced input: blood. The receptors were gathered from a woman aged 55 to 70 in good health.

The CDR3 loop is CASNFRGNTGELFF. The CDR3 DNA reads as TGTGCCAGCAACTTTCGCGGTAACACCGGGGAGCTGTTTTTT. The V call is TRBV7-9, the J call TRBJ2-2; no firm D call. This CDR3 comprises 14 residues. Germline V gene lookup returns CDR1 SEHNR and CDR2 FQNEAQ (reference sequence). The V and J ends lost 7 bases and 2 bases respectively, with 11 bases between them.

The gene calls are TRBV6-5 and TRBJ2-4; 10 nucleotides match TRBD1. The DNA end favors TRBJ2-7, so the J call may be wrong. The CDR3 consists of 15 residues. Germline V gives CDR1 MNHEY, CDR2 SVGAGI. DNA of the CDR3: TGTGCCAGCAGTCCCTCAGCAGGACAGGGGGACGAGCAGTACTTC. Translating gives CASSPSAGQGDEQYF.

This chain connects TRBV5-1 to TRBJ2-5, with TRBD2 identical over 8 bases. The J call may be incorrect, as the DNA end agrees better with TRBJ2-7. The CDR3 loop spans 15 amino acids. The germline V gene has CDR1 SGHRS and CDR2 YFSETQ. The CDR3 DNA follows: TGCGCCAGCAGCTTTATGACCGGGACTAGTCTCGAGCAGTACTTC. It is translated as CASSFMTGTSLEQYF.

This clonotype was recorded a few times. The chain links TRBV20-1 to TRBJ2-7, with 7 bases matching TRBD1. The germline CDR1 and CDR2 sequences are DFQATT and SNEGSKA (reference sequence). CDR3 length equals 14 residues. V shed 0 bases and J 6 bases; nucleotides not matched to a gene: 8. This CDR3 reads CSARDPVPGGEQYF. The DNA for the CDR3 is TGCAGTGCTAGAGATCCTGTCCCAGGGGGCGAGCAGTACTTC.

This clonotype was seen only once. The gene calls are TRBV2 and TRBJ2-7; D unclear. Germline V gene lookup returns CDR1 SNHLY and CDR2 FYNNEI. This CDR3 comprises 13 residues. The V and J ends lost 5 bases and 10 bases respectively, with 18 bases between them. CDR3 sequence: CASSRNPGDSQYF. CDR3 coding DNA: TGTGCCAGCAGTCGTAATCCTGGTGATAGCCAGTACTTC.

The rearrangement links TRBV12-3 or TRBV12-4 to TRBJ1-5; D is perhaps TRBD1 (6 bases). The CDR3 has 14 residues. Trimming left V 3 bases short and J 9 bases short, with 15 bases between. The CDR3 region has the DNA TGTGCCAGCAGTTTTCAGGGGCCCACGGGGCCCCAGCATTTT. Encoded protein: CASSFQGPTGPQHF.

The rearrangement joins TRBV28 to TRBJ2-5, with a tentative D call TRBD1 (7 bases). TRBJ2-7 explains the end of the DNA better; the J call may be wrong. This CDR3 has 13 residues. Germline-derived CDR1 and CDR2 are MDHEN and SYDVKM. This chain's CDR3 is CASRGGQYNEQYF. The CDR3 DNA reads TGTGCCAGCAGGGGGGGACAGTACAACGAGCAGTACTTC.

V and J are TRBV7-9 and TRBJ2-5; TRBD1 matches 7 bases. This CDR3 spans 13 amino acids. J lost 5 bases, V lost 6 bases, and 6 bases had no gene match. Germline V CDR1 and CDR2: SEHNR, FQNEAQ (reference sequence). The DNA of the CDR3 is TGTGCCAGCAGATACAGGGGAGTCGAGACCCAGTACTTC. The encoded protein is CASRYRGVETQYF.

Concerning this clonotype itself: At one end, the junction sequence differs from germline, possibly due to a read error. The chain carries TRBV14 and TRBJ1-4; maybe TRBD1 (5 bases). The CDR3 extends over 16 amino acids. Looked up from germline, CDR1 is SGHDN and CDR2 is FVKESK. CDR3 bases: TGTGCCAGCAGCAGACCACGGGGCTCAACTAATGAAAAACCGTTTTTT. This codes for CASSRPRGSTNEKPFF.

The chain joins TRBV13 to TRBJ2-7; 8 bases fit TRBD1. V lost 6 bases to trimming and J lost 6 bases; unmatched junction nucleotides: 4. CDR1 and CDR2 (germline): PRHDT, FYEKMQ (reference sequence). The CDR3 covers 12 residues. The CDR3 spells CASRAGGGEQYF. The CDR3 DNA is TGTGCCAGCAGGGCAGGGGGCGGCGAGCAGTACTTC.

This clonotype was observed at least ten times. This chain uses TRBV4-3 with TRBJ2-7; D is undetermined. This CDR3 contains 15 residues. The V gene's germline CDR1 is LGHNA and CDR2 YSLEER. Trimming pared 1 base from V and 0 bases from J, leaving 10 bases between. The CDR3 sequence is CASSQAIGDSYEQYF. The CDR3 nucleotides are TGCGCCAGCAGCCAAGCGATCGGCGACTCCTACGAGCAGTACTTC.

The V gene is TRBV6-2 or TRBV6-3, the J gene TRBJ2-7; weak D call: TRBD1 (6 bases). V shed 6 bases and J shed 3 bases, with 18 bases lying between them. Germline values: CDR1 MNHEY, CDR2 SVGEGT. The CDR3 extends over 15 amino acids. Here the CDR3 reads CASSPATGPIYEQYF. CDR3 nucleotide sequence: TGTGCCAGCAGCCCCGCAACAGGGCCCATCTACGAGCAGTACTTC.

J is TRBJ2-1 and V is TRBV28, with 7 bases that match TRBD2. V was clipped by 1 base and J by 9 bases; unmatched bases: 3. Germline loops: CDR1 MDHEN, CDR2 SYDVKM. The CDR3 is 13 residues long. The CDR3 coding sequence is TGTGCCAGCAGTTTATTAGCGGGCTTTGAGCAGTTCTTC. It encodes CASSLLAGFEQFF.

There are many counts of this clonotype. Here the CDR3 reads CASSQMSGEQYF. CDR3 DNA sequence: TGTGCCAGCAGCCAAATGTCGGGCGAGCAGTACTTC. The chain is built from TRBV4-2 and TRBJ2-7; D remains unclear. Looked up from germline, CDR1 is LGHNA and CDR2 is YNFKEQ. The CDR3 is 12 residues long. The germline V and J ends were trimmed by 2 bases and 6 bases, with 8 bases remaining between them.

The rearrangement uses TRBV5-1 and TRBJ1-1; no definite D call. The CDR3 spans 15 residues. Germline lookup yields CDR1 SGHRS and CDR2 YFSETQ. The V end was cut by 0 bases, the J end by 1 base, with 10 bases between. CDR3 amino acids: CASSLDGRPNTEAFF. CDR3 nucleotide sequence: TGCGCCAGCAGCTTGGATGGCAGGCCGAACACTGAAGCTTTCTTT.

This sequence joins TRBV7-2 and TRBJ2-3; 13 nucleotides agree with TRBD2. In germline, CDR1 is SGHTA, CDR2 FQGNSA. V lost 6 bases to trimming and J lost 4 bases; unmatched junction nucleotides: 13. This CDR3 has 18 residues. CDR3 nucleotides: TGTGCCAGCAGACTCCTAACTAGCGGGAGGGCCAGCGCAGATACGCAGTATTTT. It specifies CASRLLTSGRASADTQYF.

This chain connects TRBV30 to TRBJ2-3; 7 positions match TRBD2. V trimming: 0 bases; J trimming: 8 bases; junction bases outside the gene matches: 11. Germline V lookup: CDR1 GTSNPN, CDR2 SVGIG (reference sequence). The CDR3 covers 15 residues. As DNA, the CDR3 is TGTGCCTGGAGTGTACCTAGCGGCATAAAAGGTACGCAGTATTTT. Translating it yields CAWSVPSGIKGTQYF.